The text below deals with one T cell receptor beta chain. Its specificity is not known. The sample originates from a study of cytomegalovirus exposure and HLA in healthy donors. Study results and caveats: Trimming of TCR beta V- and J-genes showed a link, identified in a later analysis, to a missense DCLRE1C variant.

Deletions cut 3 bases from V and 6 bases from J, with 12 bases between. The CDR3 consists of 14 residues. Germline V gene lookup returns CDR1 SGHTA and CDR2 FQGNSA. Primers included in the PCR were 60 Vbeta and 13 Jbeta primers. Data came from immunoSEQ multiplex PCR; TCRdb stores just in-frame clones and leaves some out. The sample holds some 150,000 clones, roughly 76% seen once. The origin of this receptor is a woman in her forties or fifties in good health and CMV-seronegative. The chain carries TRBV7-2 and TRBJ1-3, with a weak D call TRBD1 (6 bases). Sequencing was carried out using PBMCs. CDR3 DNA sequence: TGTGCCAGCAGCTTCGGGACAAGGGAAAACACCATATATTTT. Translating gives CASSFGTRENTIYF.